A single sample gave rise to the 19 T cell receptor beta chains below, sequenced in a study of beta chain features in type 1 diabetes (dated by TCRdb to 2016 to 2019). What the research found in general, with its limitations: Type 1 diabetes patients showed a moderate but significant shortening of TCRB CDR3 length in all four CD4+ subsets.

The protocol used for the library was the immunoSEQ multiplex PCR assay. The entire amount of isolated RNA was reverse transcribed using the High Capacity cDNA Reverse Transcription Kit, so the sequenced TCRB transcripts were expressed ones. TCRdb took this table from immuneACCESS and kept in-frame rearrangements with V and J called. Such tables lack part of the clones; where checked against another copy, unresolved V genes explain under half of the gap, and the rest is unexplained. This sample holds 600,000 to 750,000 clones; 9.5% to 15% were observed only once. The ten largest clones capture more than 0.095% of the sample. Their target antigens are unknown. Material: naive CD4+ T cells from blood. This specimen's cell subset or site label, per the study, means: true naive CD4+ T cells. Source of these receptors: a man aged 25-45 years with type 1 diabetes.

V gene TRBV5-1 combines with J gene TRBJ1-1; the D is unclear. The CDR3 sequence is 14 residues long. Looked up from germline, CDR1 is SGHRS and CDR2 is YFSETQ. V lost 0 bases, J lost 1 base, and 7 bases lay in between. The CDR3 DNA reads as TGCGCCAGCAGCTTGGCCAACACGAACACTGAAGCTTTCTTT. Its translation is CASSLANTNTEAFF.

This clone has just a few counts. This rearrangement joins TRBV2 to TRBJ2-3; 10 nucleotides agree with TRBD1. V shed 9 bases, J shed 3 bases, and the junction held 6 bases outside the gene matches. CDR1 and CDR2 from the germline V gene are SNHLY and FYNNEI. The CDR3 length is 14 residues. The CDR3 DNA reads as TGTGCCAGTTCGGGACAGGGGCAAACAGATACGCAGTATTTT. It translates to CASSGQGQTDTQYF.

This clone was picked up a small number of times. At the DNA level, this CDR3 is encoded by other sequences in the same sample as well. The CDR3 bases are TGCAGCGTTGAAGGGGGAATCACTGAAGCTTTCTTT. Translation gives CSVEGGITEAFF. The V gene is TRBV29-1, the J gene TRBJ1-1, with unresolved D. The CDR3 is 12 residues long. The germline gives CDR1 SQVTM, CDR2 ANQGSEA. Trimming pared 1 base from V and 4 bases from J, leaving 7 bases between.

This clone was picked up a small number of times. This chain links TRBV9 with TRBJ1-5, with D hard to call. The CDR3 runs to 16 residues. V lost 0 bases and J lost 5, with 15 bases in between. The germline V gene encodes CDR1 SGDLS and CDR2 YYNGEE. The CDR3 region has the DNA TGTGCCAGCAGCGTAGGGGGTGGCGGGGAGTATCAGCCCCAGCATTTT. Its protein is CASSVGGGGEYQPQHF.

This clone has only one observation. The chain employs TRBV7-2 and TRBJ1-2, with 10 bases identical to TRBD1. V lost 0 bases, J lost 6 bases, and 4 bases stayed unmatched. The CDR3 has 15 amino acids. From germline, CDR1 is SGHTA and CDR2 FQGNSA. In nucleotides, the CDR3 is TGTGCCAGCAGCTTAGCCCGGGACAGGGGCCATGGCTACACCTTC. Translation: CASSLARDRGHGYTF.

In nucleotides, the CDR3 is TGCGCCAGCAGCTTCGGACTACCTATCACAGATACGCAGTATTTT. Translating it yields CASSFGLPITDTQYF. The chain employs TRBV5-1 and TRBJ2-3, with D maybe TRBD2 (6 bases). Germline values: CDR1 SGHRS, CDR2 YFSETQ. The CDR3 loop spans 15 amino acids. Trimming took off 2 bases at V and 2 bases at J, with 12 bases between the two ends.

In this sample, this clone turned up a few times. The chain recombines TRBV6-5 with TRBJ2-5; 7 nucleotides agree with TRBD2. The V gene's germline CDR1 is MNHEY and CDR2 SVGAGI. After removal of 6 bases from V and 4 bases from J, the junction contained 8 bases not matched to a gene. This CDR3 comprises 14 residues. CDR3 bases: TGTGCCAGCAGCAAAACGGGGGAGGGAGAGACCCAGTACTTC. It encodes CASSKTGEGETQYF.

The V gene is TRBV10-2, the J gene TRBJ2-1; 7 bases are shared with TRBD1. CDR3 length: 18 amino acids. V lost 6 bases, J lost 5 bases, and 19 bases stayed unmatched. Germline assignment: CDR1 WSHSY and CDR2 SAAADI. The CDR3 DNA follows: TGCGCCAGCAGCGCGCAGATTCAGACAGGGTTGACGCACAATGAGCAGTTCTTC. Protein sequence: CASSAQIQTGLTHNEQFF.

This clone has a handful of counts. The gene calls are TRBV7-8 and TRBJ1-2; tentative D call: TRBD1 (5 bases). Germline V CDR1 and CDR2: SGHVS, FQNEAQ. This CDR3 is built from 12 residues. CDR3 nucleotides: TGTGTCGGCAGGGAGGTTAACTATGGCTACACCTTC. Translated, it gives CVGREVNYGYTF. Looking up the rest from reference TRBV7-8 and TRBJ1-2 gives the full variable domain: GAGVSQSPRYKVAKRGQDVALRCDPISGHVSLFWYQQALGQGPEFLTYFQNEAQLDKSGLPSDRFFAERPEGSVSTLKIQRTQQEDSAVYLCVGREVNYGYTFGSGTRLTVV.

This clone has only a few counts. CDR3 DNA: TGCAGCGCTGAGACCGGGACAGAAATCTACGAGCAGTACTTC. Its protein is CSAETGTEIYEQYF. The chain uses TRBV29-1 and TRBJ2-7; 7 bases align to TRBD1. This CDR3 comprises 14 residues. V gave up 7 bases and J gave up 3 bases; unmatched junction bases: 12. Germline V lookup: CDR1 SQVTM, CDR2 ANQGSEA.

This clone was seen more than once but under ten times. V and J are TRBV5-6 and TRBJ1-2; 8 nucleotides line up with TRBD1. In germline, CDR1 is SGHDT, CDR2 YYEEEE. The CDR3 is made up of 14 amino acids. V shed 5 bases and J 4 bases; nucleotides not matched to a gene: 7. The CDR3 loop reads CASRPGQVVYGYTF. The CDR3 bases are TGTGCCAGCAGACCGGGACAGGTTGTCTATGGCTACACCTTC.

This clone was counted a few times. This sequence joins TRBV10-3 and TRBJ2-4; 10 bases line up with TRBD2. CDR3 length: 18 amino acids. Trimming cost V 6 bases and J 5 bases; bases outside gene matches: 16. The germline CDR1 and CDR2 sequences are ENHRY and SYGVKD. DNA of the CDR3: TGTGCCATCAGAAAGGGGCTAACTAGCGGGGATAGTGAAAACATTCAGTACTTC. It is translated as CAIRKGLTSGDSENIQYF.

This clone has only a few counts. This rearrangement joins TRBV28 to TRBJ1-5, with a possible D match to TRBD1 (5 bases). V was clipped by 6 bases and J by 0 bases, with 15 bases between them. Germline assignment: CDR1 MDHEN and CDR2 SYDVKM. The CDR3 consists of 16 residues. CDR3 residues: CASSQQEVYSNQPQHF. CDR3 nucleotide sequence: TGTGCCAGCAGCCAACAGGAAGTTTATAGCAATCAGCCCCAGCATTTT.

This clone was picked up a small number of times. The chain is built from TRBV7-2 and TRBJ2-5; TRBD2 matches at 7 bases. Trimming removed 3 bases from V and 5 bases from J; junction bases left unmatched: 9. The CDR3 spans 15 residues. Germline values: CDR1 SGHTA, CDR2 FQGNSA. CDR3 loop: CASSLQAGSGETQYF. CDR3 bases: TGTGCCAGCAGCTTGCAAGCGGGGTCGGGGGAGACCCAGTACTTC.

The chain has TRBV11-2 and TRBJ2-7, with D perhaps matching TRBD2 (6 bases). The CDR3 covers 14 residues. Germline CDR1 is SGHAT and CDR2 is FQNNGV. V lost 5 bases and J 7 bases, leaving 18 bases between the germline ends. CDR3 nucleotide sequence: TGTGCCAGCAGCGTACTAGCTTCTGTCCCGGAGCAGTACTTC. Its translation: CASSVLASVPEQYF.

V usage is TRBV29-1 and J usage is TRBJ2-3; D perhaps matches TRBD2 (6 bases). V was shortened by 4 bases and J by 4 bases, with 18 bases between the two germline ends. Per the germline V gene, CDR1 is SQVTM and CDR2 is ANQGSEA. This CDR3 comprises 15 residues. CDR3 sequence reads: CSVVGPSGQADTQYF. CDR3 coding DNA: TGCAGCGTTGTGGGACCCAGCGGGCAAGCAGATACGCAGTATTTT.

This clone was found a few times. This rearrangement joins TRBV7-9 to TRBJ2-3; D possibly corresponds to TRBD1 (6 bases). Germline V gene lookup returns CDR1 SEHNR and CDR2 FQNEAQ (reference sequence). Trimming took off 7 bases at V and 2 bases at J, with 13 bases between the two ends. The CDR3 loop spans 14 amino acids. The CDR3 sequence: CASNSDRTTDTQYF. Written as DNA, the CDR3 is TGTGCCAGCAACTCGGACAGAACCACAGATACGCAGTATTTT.

This clone was counted only a few times. Other DNA sequences of this sample code for an identical CDR3. The CDR3 coding sequence is TGTGCCAGCAGCCCGCAGGGGGGCCGAGAGACCCAGTACTTC. Residues: CASSPQGGRETQYF. This rearrangement joins TRBV7-2 to TRBJ2-5, with a possible D match to TRBD1 (7 bases). This CDR3 region has 14 residues. CDR1 SGHTA and CDR2 FQGNSA come from the germline V gene. Trimming left V 5 bases short and J 4 bases short, with 14 bases between.

The chain couples TRBV27 to TRBJ2-1; 8 bases map to TRBD1. V trimming: 5 bases; J trimming: 12 bases; junction bases outside the gene matches: 12. Germline CDR1 and CDR2: MNHEY and SMNVEV (reference sequence). This CDR3 contains 14 residues. The CDR3 here is CASSPRRQGKRQFF. CDR3 nucleotide sequence: TGTGCCAGCAGTCCTCGAAGACAGGGGAAAAGGCAGTTCTTC.